Listed below are T cell receptor beta chains from one sample, sequenced in a study of control samples from healthy donors and cancer patients. TCRdb's copy holds only in-frame clones and misses some; the assay was immunoSEQ multiplex PCR. The table lists 8,500 to 11,000 clones, roughly 93% of them singletons. Sequenced sample: PBMCs. The receptors come from a man aged 55-75 years with colorectal cancer. Each CDR3 is given with its conserved first and last residue. The D gene is left open where the match is weak. Expanded clones are given a class, and other clones once, few, many or no size at all.

j_gene: TRBJ2-5; v_gene: TRBV12-3/TRBV12-4; abundance: .; d_gene: .; CDR3aa: CASSPHLGETQYF; CDR3nt: TGTGCCAGCAGTCCCCACCTGGGGGAGACCCAGTACTTC
j_gene: TRBJ2-2; v_gene: TRBV7-3; abundance: .; d_gene: .; CDR3aa: CASSNKPGPPPGELFF; CDR3nt: TGTGCCAGCAGCAACAAACCGGGACCCCCCCCCGGGGAGCTGTTTTTT
j_gene: TRBJ2-2; v_gene: TRBV6-5; abundance: .; d_gene: .; CDR3aa: CASRTQGNTGELFF; CDR3nt: TGTGCCAGCAGGACTCAGGGGAACACCGGGGAGCTGTTTTTT
j_gene: TRBJ1-4; v_gene: TRBV28; abundance: once; d_gene: TRBD1; CDR3aa: CASAQVTGSNEKLFF; CDR3nt: TGTGCCAGCGCCCAAGTGACAGGGTCGAATGAAAAACTGTTTTTT
j_gene: TRBJ1-5; v_gene: TRBV18; abundance: once; d_gene: .; CDR3aa: CASSPGSGDQPQHF; CDR3nt: TGTGCCAGCTCACCTGGATCAGGAGACCAGCCCCAGCATTTT
j_gene: TRBJ1-2; v_gene: TRBV13; abundance: .; d_gene: .; CDR3aa: CASSLPGEGGGYTF; CDR3nt: TGTGCCAGCAGCTTACCGGGGGAGGGGGGGGGCTACACCTTC
j_gene: TRBJ1-6; v_gene: TRBV4-2; abundance: .; d_gene: .; CDR3aa: CASSQDRNVNSPLHF; CDR3nt: TGTGCCAGCAGCCAAGATAGGAACGTTAATTCACCCCTCCACTTT
j_gene: TRBJ2-5; v_gene: TRBV5-1; abundance: .; d_gene: .; CDR3aa: CASSLDIWAKKYF; CDR3nt: TGCGCCAGCAGCTTGGATATTTGGGCTAAAAAGTACTTC
j_gene: TRBJ2-2; v_gene: TRBV4-2; abundance: once; d_gene: .; CDR3aa: CASSQVSPGHNGELFF; CDR3nt: TGTGCCAGCAGCCAAGTGTCCCCAGGGCATAACGGGGAGCTGTTTTTT
j_gene: TRBJ2-5; v_gene: TRBV5-1; abundance: .; d_gene: .; CDR3aa: CASSLLARARTKETQYF; CDR3nt: TGCGCCAGCAGCTTGCTTGCTAGGGCGCGCACCAAGGAGACCCAGTACTTC
j_gene: TRBJ1-2; v_gene: TRBV28; abundance: .; d_gene: TRBD1; CDR3aa: CASSPGDRANYGYTF; CDR3nt: TGTGCCAGCAGTCCTGGGGACAGGGCTAACTATGGCTACACCTTC
j_gene: TRBJ2-3; v_gene: TRBV7-2; abundance: .; d_gene: .; CDR3aa: CASSANLADTQYF; CDR3nt: TGTGCCAGCAGCGCTAACCTGGCAGATACGCAGTATTTT
j_gene: TRBJ1-4; v_gene: TRBV7-9; abundance: .; d_gene: TRBD1; CDR3aa: CASSPRTGVGSEKLFF; CDR3nt: TGTGCCAGCAGCCCCCGGACAGGCGTGGGGAGTGAAAAACTGTTTTTT
j_gene: TRBJ1-1; v_gene: TRBV4-2; abundance: .; d_gene: TRBD1; CDR3aa: CASSLGQVANTEAFF; CDR3nt: TGTGCCAGCAGCCTCGGACAGGTAGCGAACACTGAAGCTTTCTTT
j_gene: TRBJ1-5; v_gene: TRBV28; abundance: .; d_gene: .; CDR3aa: CASTPSGQPQHF; CDR3nt: TGTGCCAGCACGCCGTCAGGACAGCCCCAGCATTTT
j_gene: TRBJ2-1; v_gene: TRBV9; abundance: .; d_gene: TRBD1; CDR3aa: CASSSTGGLEDEQFF; CDR3nt: TGTGCCAGCAGCTCGACAGGGGGCCTGGAGGATGAGCAGTTCTTC
j_gene: TRBJ1-6; v_gene: TRBV5-1; abundance: .; d_gene: .; CDR3aa: CASSLGEGIYSPLHF; CDR3nt: TGCGCCAGCAGCTTGGGCGAGGGGATTTATTCACCCCTCCACTTT
j_gene: TRBJ2-5; v_gene: TRBV27; abundance: few; d_gene: TRBD2; CDR3aa: CASSLGLAGGIGPYETQYF; CDR3nt: TGTGCCAGCAGCCTAGGACTAGCGGGGGGTATTGGCCCGTACGAGACCCAGTACTTC
j_gene: TRBJ2-7; v_gene: TRBV2; abundance: .; d_gene: TRBD1; CDR3aa: CASRIQGASGEQYF; CDR3nt: TGTGCCAGCAGGATACAGGGGGCATCGGGCGAGCAGTACTTC
j_gene: TRBJ1-1; v_gene: TRBV2; abundance: .; d_gene: TRBD1; CDR3aa: CASRLQGSGNTEAFF; CDR3nt: TGTGCCAGCAGGCTACAGGGGTCGGGGAACACTGAAGCTTTCTTT
j_gene: TRBJ1-5; v_gene: TRBV2; abundance: .; d_gene: TRBD1; CDR3aa: CASSAPEGAGQPQHF; CDR3nt: TGTGCCAGCAGTGCCCCGGAGGGGGCTGGCCAGCCCCAGCATTTT
j_gene: TRBJ1-6; v_gene: TRBV18; abundance: .; d_gene: TRBD1; CDR3aa: CASSPGGDDSPLHF; CDR3nt: TGTGCCAGCTCTCCAGGGGGCGATGATTCACCCCTCCACTTT
j_gene: TRBJ2-7; v_gene: TRBV5-1; abundance: .; d_gene: .; CDR3aa: CASSSGDIDSNEQYF; CDR3nt: TGCGCCAGCAGCTCGGGGGACATAGATTCTAACGAGCAGTACTTC
j_gene: TRBJ2-1; v_gene: TRBV28; abundance: .; d_gene: .; CDR3aa: CASSLGGEASEHNEQFF; CDR3nt: TGTGCCAGCAGTTTAGGAGGGGAGGCTAGCGAGCACAATGAGCAGTTCTTC
j_gene: TRBJ2-1; v_gene: TRBV5-1; abundance: .; d_gene: TRBD1; CDR3aa: CASRVTGKSLNEQFF; CDR3nt: TGCGCCAGCAGGGTGACAGGGAAGAGCCTCAATGAGCAGTTCTTC
j_gene: TRBJ2-2; v_gene: TRBV7-2; abundance: .; d_gene: .; CDR3aa: CASSSQLYTGELFF; CDR3nt: TGTGCCAGCAGCTCCCAACTCTACACCGGGGAGCTGTTTTTT
j_gene: TRBJ2-1; v_gene: TRBV6-2/TRBV6-3; abundance: .; d_gene: .; CDR3aa: CASSFYNEQFF; CDR3nt: TGTGCCAGCAGCTTCTACAATGAGCAGTTCTTC
j_gene: TRBJ2-2; v_gene: TRBV3-1/TRBV3-2; abundance: .; d_gene: .; CDR3aa: CASSQDRTPPSTGELFF; CDR3nt: TGTGCCAGCAGCCAAGATCGGACCCCCCCCAGCACCGGGGAGCTGTTTTTT
j_gene: TRBJ2-7; v_gene: TRBV4-3; abundance: .; d_gene: .; CDR3aa: CASSQWILDVYEQYF; CDR3nt: TGCGCCAGCAGCCAATGGATCCTGGACGTCTACGAGCAGTACTTC
j_gene: TRBJ2-3; v_gene: TRBV5-4; abundance: few; d_gene: TRBD2; CDR3aa: CASSLGVGSGIADTQYF; CDR3nt: TGTGCCAGCAGCTTGGGTGTAGGTAGCGGGATTGCAGATACGCAGTATTTT
j_gene: TRBJ1-1; v_gene: TRBV5-4; abundance: .; d_gene: .; CDR3aa: CASSLVVGLINTEAFF; CDR3nt: TGTGCCAGCAGCTTGGTTGTCGGACTGATAAACACTGAAGCTTTCTTT
j_gene: TRBJ1-4; v_gene: TRBV4-2; abundance: .; d_gene: .; CDR3aa: CASSHNPATNEKLFF; CDR3nt: TGTGCCAGCAGCCACAATCCTGCAACTAATGAAAAACTGTTTTTT
j_gene: TRBJ2-1; v_gene: TRBV28; abundance: .; d_gene: TRBD1; CDR3aa: CASSLFGTGGRDEQFF; CDR3nt: TGTGCCAGCAGTTTATTCGGGACAGGGGGCCGGGATGAGCAGTTCTTC
j_gene: TRBJ1-2; v_gene: TRBV20-1; abundance: .; d_gene: .; CDR3aa: CSATGAPGYTF; CDR3nt: TGCAGTGCTACGGGGGCGCCTGGCTACACCTTC
j_gene: TRBJ2-3; v_gene: TRBV6-5; abundance: .; d_gene: .; CDR3aa: CASRNQGSTDTQYF; CDR3nt: TGTGCCAGCAGAAATCAGGGGAGCACAGATACGCAGTATTTT
j_gene: TRBJ2-6; v_gene: TRBV7-2; abundance: .; d_gene: .; CDR3aa: CASSLGLGSRSGANVLTF; CDR3nt: TGTGCCAGCAGCTTAGGGCTAGGTAGTCGATCTGGGGCCAACGTCCTGACTTTC
j_gene: TRBJ1-1; v_gene: TRBV3-1/TRBV3-2; abundance: .; d_gene: .; CDR3aa: CASSQGINEAFF; CDR3nt: TGTGCCAGCAGCCAAGGGATTAATGAAGCTTTCTTT
j_gene: TRBJ2-7; v_gene: TRBV3-1/TRBV3-2; abundance: .; d_gene: TRBD1; CDR3aa: CASSPLIQGWQYF; CDR3nt: TGTGCCAGCAGCCCACTCATACAGGGGTGGCAGTACTTC
j_gene: TRBJ2-7; v_gene: TRBV6-5; abundance: .; d_gene: .; CDR3aa: CASSYGGATSGEQYF; CDR3nt: TGTGCCAGCAGTTATGGGGGTGCCACCTCGGGAGAGCAGTACTTC
j_gene: TRBJ2-7; v_gene: TRBV28; abundance: .; d_gene: .; CDR3aa: CASSLSGDPYEQYF; CDR3nt: TGTGCCAGCAGTTTATCAGGGGACCCCTACGAGCAGTACTTC
j_gene: TRBJ1-1; v_gene: TRBV5-4; abundance: .; d_gene: .; CDR3aa: CASSLGQWNTEAFF; CDR3nt: TGTGCCAGCAGCTTGGGGCAGTGGAACACTGAAGCTTTCTTT
j_gene: TRBJ2-3; v_gene: TRBV9; abundance: .; d_gene: TRBD2; CDR3aa: CASSVNRGGNTDTQYF; CDR3nt: TGTGCCAGCAGCGTAAATCGCGGGGGGAACACAGATACGCAGTATTTT
j_gene: TRBJ2-3; v_gene: TRBV4-1; abundance: .; d_gene: .; CDR3aa: CASSQPVVADTQYF; CDR3nt: TGCGCCAGCAGCCAACCCGTTGTGGCAGATACGCAGTATTTT
j_gene: TRBJ1-2; v_gene: TRBV27; abundance: .; d_gene: TRBD1; CDR3aa: CASSSYRGSYGYTF; CDR3nt: TGTGCCAGCAGTTCATACAGGGGAAGCTATGGCTACACCTTC
j_gene: TRBJ2-7; v_gene: TRBV19; abundance: .; d_gene: .; CDR3aa: CASSPGGLNYEQYF; CDR3nt: TGTGCCAGTAGTCCCGGGGGCCTAAACTACGAGCAGTACTTC
j_gene: TRBJ2-7; v_gene: TRBV29-1; abundance: .; d_gene: .; CDR3aa: CSVVGQGATEQYF; CDR3nt: TGCAGCGTTGTTGGGCAGGGAGCTACCGAGCAGTACTTC